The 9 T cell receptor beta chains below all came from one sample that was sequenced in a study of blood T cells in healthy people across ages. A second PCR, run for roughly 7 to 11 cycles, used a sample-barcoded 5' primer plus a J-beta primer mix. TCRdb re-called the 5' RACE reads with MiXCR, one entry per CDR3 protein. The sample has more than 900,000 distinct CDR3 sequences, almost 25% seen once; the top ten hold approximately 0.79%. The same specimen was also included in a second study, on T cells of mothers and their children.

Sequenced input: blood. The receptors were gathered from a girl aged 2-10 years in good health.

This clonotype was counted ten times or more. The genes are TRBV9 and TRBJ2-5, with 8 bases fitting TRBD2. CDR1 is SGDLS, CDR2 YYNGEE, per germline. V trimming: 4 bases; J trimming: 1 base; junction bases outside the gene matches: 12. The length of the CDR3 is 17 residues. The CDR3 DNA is TGTGCCAGCAGCCCTGCCGGGGCCGGGGGGGTCCAAGAGACCCAGTACTTC. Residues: CASSPAGAGGVQETQYF.

CDR3 DNA: TGTGCCAGCCGGTACGACAGAGTCTACGAGCAGTACTTC. Encoded protein: CASRYDRVYEQYF. The chain uses TRBV18 and TRBJ2-5, with TRBD1 as a possible D gene (5 bases). TRBJ2-7 explains the end of the DNA better; the J call may be wrong. The CDR3 consists of 13 residues. Germline values: CDR1 KGHSH, CDR2 LQKENI.

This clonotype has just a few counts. CDR3 residues: CSVMGAGGGYTF. Written as DNA, the CDR3 is TGCAGCGTTATGGGGGCTGGAGGGGGCTACACCTTC. This chain connects TRBV29-1 to TRBJ1-2; D possibly corresponds to TRBD1 (6 bases). V was cut by 5 bases and J by 8 bases, with 15 bases left in between. Germline CDR1 is SQVTM and CDR2 is ANQGSEA. CDR3 length: 12 residues.

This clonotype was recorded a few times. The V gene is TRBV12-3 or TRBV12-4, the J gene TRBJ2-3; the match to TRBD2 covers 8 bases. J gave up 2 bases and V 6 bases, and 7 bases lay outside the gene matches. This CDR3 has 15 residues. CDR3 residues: CASRPSGGYTDTQYF. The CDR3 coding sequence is TGTGCCAGCAGACCCAGCGGGGGCTACACAGATACGCAGTATTTT.

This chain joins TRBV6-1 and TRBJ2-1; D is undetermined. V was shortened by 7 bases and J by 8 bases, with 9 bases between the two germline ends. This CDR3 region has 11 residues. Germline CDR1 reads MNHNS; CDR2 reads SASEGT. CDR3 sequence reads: CASTIIDEQFF. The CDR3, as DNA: TGTGCCAGCACAATTATCGATGAGCAGTTCTTC.

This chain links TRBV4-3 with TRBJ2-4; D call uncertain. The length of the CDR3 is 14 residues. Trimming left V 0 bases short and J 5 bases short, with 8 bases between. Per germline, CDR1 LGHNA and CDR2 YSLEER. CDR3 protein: CASSQDLEENIQYF. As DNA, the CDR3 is TGCGCCAGCAGCCAAGATCTCGAGGAAAACATTCAGTACTTC.

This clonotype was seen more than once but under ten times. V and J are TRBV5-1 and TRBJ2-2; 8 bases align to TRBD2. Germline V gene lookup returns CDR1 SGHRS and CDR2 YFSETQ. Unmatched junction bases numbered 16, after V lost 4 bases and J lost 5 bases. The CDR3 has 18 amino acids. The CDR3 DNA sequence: TGCGCCAGCAGCCACTCGGGAGGGCCTGTCAGGTTTACCGGGGAGCTGTTTTTT. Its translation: CASSHSGGPVRFTGELFF.

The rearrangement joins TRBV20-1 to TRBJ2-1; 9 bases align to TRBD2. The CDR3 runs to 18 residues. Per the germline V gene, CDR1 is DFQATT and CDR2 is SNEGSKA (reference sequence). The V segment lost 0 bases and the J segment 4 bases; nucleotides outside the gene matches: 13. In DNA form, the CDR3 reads TGCAGTGCTAGAGATCCCGGCGGTAGCGGGAGTAGTTACAATGAGCAGTTCTTC. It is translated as CSARDPGGSGSSYNEQFF.

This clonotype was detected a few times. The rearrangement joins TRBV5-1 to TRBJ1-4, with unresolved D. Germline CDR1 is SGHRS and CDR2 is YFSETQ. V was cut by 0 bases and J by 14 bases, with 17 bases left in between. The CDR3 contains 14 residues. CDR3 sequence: CASSLDGPSLQLFF. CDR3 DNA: TGCGCCAGCAGCTTGGATGGGCCCTCTCTACAGCTGTTTTTT. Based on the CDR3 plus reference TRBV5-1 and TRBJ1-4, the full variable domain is KAGVTQTPRYLIKTRGQQVTLSCSPISGHRSVSWYQQTPGQGLQFLFEYFSETQRNKGNFPGRFSGRQFSNSRSEMNVSTLELGDSALYLCASSLDGPSLQLFFGSGTQLSVL.